These 14 T cell receptor beta chains were all obtained from the same sample, sequenced in a study of T cell responses to AZD1222 COVID-19 vaccine. TCRdb's copy holds only in-frame clones and misses some; the assay was immunoSEQ multiplex PCR. The profile shows fewer than 90,000 clones, 70% to 90% of them singletons. This specimen was peripheral blood, taken 28 days after the second AZD1222 dose. All receptors come from an adult who received the AZD1222 COVID-19 vaccine.

The chain is built from TRBV2 and TRBJ2-2; 9 positions match TRBD2. Germline CDR1 SNHLY, CDR2 FYNNEI. The CDR3 spans 14 residues. V shed 5 bases and J 7 bases; nucleotides not matched to a gene: 5. The CDR3 is CASSSGGTFGELFF. CDR3 sequence (DNA): TGTGCCAGCAGTAGCGGGGGGACGTTCGGGGAGCTGTTTTTT.

The J gene is TRBJ2-1, the V gene TRBV3-1 (or the pseudogene TRBV3-2), with D possibly being TRBD1 or TRBD2 (5 bases each). Germline V lookup: CDR1 LGHDT, CDR2 YNNKEL (reference sequence). Trimming removed 0 bases from V and 4 bases from J, with 10 bases in between. The CDR3 sequence is 15 residues long. This chain's CDR3 is CASSQDSGPYNEQFF. The CDR3 DNA reads TGTGCCAGCAGCCAAGATTCGGGGCCGTACAATGAGCAGTTCTTC.

The CDR3 here is CASSLGAAAYNSPLHF. CDR3 DNA: TGTGCCAGCAGCTTAGGGGCGGCAGCTTATAATTCACCCCTCCACTTT. V gene TRBV7-9 combines with J gene TRBJ1-6; D call uncertain. In germline, CDR1 is SEHNR, CDR2 FQNEAQ (reference sequence). The CDR3 is 16 amino acids. V was cut by 1 base and J by 4 bases, with 11 bases left in between.

The chain has TRBV28 and TRBJ1-2; no reliable D call. Trimming left V 5 bases short and J 4 bases short, with 8 bases between. In germline, CDR1 is MDHEN, CDR2 SYDVKM. This CDR3 spans 12 amino acids. The CDR3 coding sequence is TGTGCCAGCAGTCCGCCGACCTATGGCTACACCTTC. Translation gives CASSPPTYGYTF.

J is TRBJ1-2 and V is TRBV30, with D unclear. The germline V and J ends were trimmed by 7 bases and 7 bases, with 16 bases remaining between them. Germline V lookup: CDR1 GTSNPN, CDR2 SVGIG (reference sequence). This CDR3 region has 12 residues. CDR3 DNA: TGTGCCTCCACCCGGCGAAGGTCTGGCTACACCTTC. It is translated as CASTRRRSGYTF.

The chain is built from TRBV7-6 and TRBJ2-7; 7 bases are a match to TRBD2. Germline values: CDR1 SGHVS, CDR2 FNYEAQ. There are 16 residues in the CDR3. The trim removed 0 bases at V and 5 bases at J, leaving 10 bases unmatched. This CDR3 is CASSLASGTMVHEQYF. The CDR3 nucleotides read TGTGCCAGCAGCTTAGCTTCCGGGACTATGGTCCACGAGCAGTACTTC.

The chain uses TRBV2 and TRBJ2-6; TRBD1 aligns across 12 bases. The CDR3 covers 17 residues. Germline-derived CDR1 and CDR2 are SNHLY and FYNNEI. V was pared by 5 bases and J by 2 bases, with 4 bases of the junction left unmatched. DNA of the CDR3: TGTGCCAGCAGTCCGGGACAGGGGGCGCCTGGGGCCAACGTCCTGACTTTC. This gives the protein CASSPGQGAPGANVLTF.

The chain joins TRBV27 to TRBJ2-2; D unclear. Germline loops: CDR1 MNHEY, CDR2 SMNVEV (reference sequence). V lost 0 bases and J 4 bases, leaving 15 bases between the germline ends. The CDR3 is made up of 17 amino acids. The CDR3 bases are TGTGCCAGCAGTTTATCTGGCCCCCGAGCAGGCACCGGGGAGCTGTTTTTT. It codes for CASSLSGPRAGTGELFF.

The gene calls are TRBV28 and TRBJ2-1, with TRBD2 matching 10 bases. CDR1 is MDHEN, CDR2 SYDVKM, per germline. V shed 6 bases and J 9 bases; nucleotides not matched to a gene: 14. There are 16 residues in the CDR3. CDR3 in DNA: TGTGCCAGCAGCACTACTGGGAGCGGGGGGGATAGTGAGCAGTTCTTC. The encoded protein is CASSTTGSGGDSEQFF.

V gene TRBV11-2 combines with J gene TRBJ1-4, with D perhaps matching TRBD1 (6 bases). Germline CDR1 SGHAT, CDR2 FQNNGV. This CDR3 has 13 amino acids. With 8 bases removed from V and 8 bases from J, the gap between germline ends came to 15 bases. The DNA for the CDR3 is TGTGCCAGCGCGGGAGGGGGAATGGAAAAACTGTTTTTT. Protein: CASAGGGMEKLFF.

The chain combines TRBV30 with TRBJ2-5; 7 bases fit TRBD2. Unmatched junction bases numbered 8, after V lost 1 base and J lost 3 bases. Germline loops: CDR1 GTSNPN, CDR2 SVGIG (reference sequence). This CDR3 contains 15 residues. The DNA of the CDR3 is TGTGCCTGGAGTGGGTCCCCGGCGGGAGAAGAGACCCAGTACTTC. Translated, it gives CAWSGSPAGEETQYF.

This rearrangement joins TRBV3-1 (or the pseudogene TRBV3-2) to TRBJ2-1; no clear D gene. The germline V and J ends were trimmed by 0 bases and 10 bases, with 7 bases remaining between them. This CDR3 is 12 amino acids long. Germline lookup yields CDR1 LGHDT and CDR2 YNNKEL (reference sequence). The CDR3 DNA follows: TGTGCCAGCAGCCAAGATCTGGGGGAGCAGTTCTTC. Translated: CASSQDLGEQFF.

The chain carries TRBV7-9 and TRBJ1-3; no firm D call. Deletions cut 7 bases from V and 0 bases from J, with 7 bases between. The length of the CDR3 is 13 residues. The germline V gene encodes CDR1 SEHNR and CDR2 FQNEAQ (reference sequence). The CDR3 is CASNGRSGNTIYF. The CDR3, as DNA: TGTGCCAGCAACGGGCGCTCTGGAAACACCATATATTTT.

This clone was counted only a few times. V usage is TRBV5-8 and J usage is TRBJ1-4; TRBD1 is a possible D gene (5 bases). Trimming took 6 bases from V and 5 from J, leaving 14 bases between them. The germline gives CDR1 SGHTS, CDR2 YDEGEE. CDR3 length: 14 amino acids. DNA of the CDR3: TGTGCCAGCATCTTAGAGGGGAACAATGAAAAACTGTTTTTT. Translating gives CASILEGNNEKLFF. The full variable domain, with the rest looked up from reference TRBV5-8 and TRBJ1-4, is EAGVTQSPTHLIKTRGQQATLRCSPISGHTSVYWYQQALGLGLQFLLWYDEGEERNRGNFPPRFSGRQFPNYSSELNVNALELEDSALYLCASILEGNNEKLFFGSGTQLSVL.